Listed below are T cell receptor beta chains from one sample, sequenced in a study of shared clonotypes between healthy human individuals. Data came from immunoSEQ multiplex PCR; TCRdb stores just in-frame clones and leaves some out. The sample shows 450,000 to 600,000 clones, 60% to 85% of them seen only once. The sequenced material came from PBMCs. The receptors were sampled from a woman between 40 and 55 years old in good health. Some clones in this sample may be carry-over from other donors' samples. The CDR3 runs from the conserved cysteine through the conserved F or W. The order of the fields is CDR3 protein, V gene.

CATSRTLAGTQETQYF	TRBV15
CASSVLAGSTDTQYF	TRBV9
CASSLGQVPTEAFF	TRBV7-2
CASSFSGSLTGELFF	TRBV12-1
CAISEPGTSGNTIYF	TRBV10-3
CASSRGTGQETQYF	TRBV5-1
CASSATTSRPAYNEQFF	TRBV19
CASSVGGSTAQETQYF	TRBV9
CASSSLAGPISYNEQFF	TRBV11-2
CGSAGGSGETQYF	TRBV7-8
CASSPLKSTDTQYF	TRBV6-6
CAISGVGGHGEQYF	TRBV10-3
CASSPLVGEVQYF	TRBV7-3
CASSFYREETQYF	TRBV7-2
CASSFGQGGPGELFF	TRBV7-2
CASSPGTGDYGYTF	TRBV18
CASSLSSGTRREQFF	TRBV27